The clone carrying this TCR beta chain has just one count. In the source study's methods: Amplifying reference gene primers gave estimates of nucleated cell counts. Assay used: immunoSEQ multiplex PCR; TCRdb lists only in-frame clones, some missing. From that table come the V and J calls and clone size; the DNA was used to work out D and trimming. The table lists around 130,000 clones, roughly 80% of them singletons. The entry originates in a study of blood T cell repertoires in COVID-19. Turning to the study itself: The United States, Italy and Spain supplied acute and convalescent COVID-19 samples. From T cells, B-cell-depleted T cells, or PBMCs came the material, which was cDNA or gDNA.

Trimming cost V 4 bases and J 2 bases, with 8 bases left between them. CDR3 length: 13 residues. CDR1 and CDR2 (germline): SGHNT, YENEEA. The chain recombines TRBV11-3 with TRBJ1-1; maybe TRBD1 (6 bases). Sequencing input: peripheral blood. The origin of this receptor is a human donor in a cohort sampled during active COVID-19. In nucleotides, the CDR3 is TGTGCCAGCAGCTGGGGACAAAACACTGAAGCTTTCTTT. This encodes CASSWGQNTEAFF.